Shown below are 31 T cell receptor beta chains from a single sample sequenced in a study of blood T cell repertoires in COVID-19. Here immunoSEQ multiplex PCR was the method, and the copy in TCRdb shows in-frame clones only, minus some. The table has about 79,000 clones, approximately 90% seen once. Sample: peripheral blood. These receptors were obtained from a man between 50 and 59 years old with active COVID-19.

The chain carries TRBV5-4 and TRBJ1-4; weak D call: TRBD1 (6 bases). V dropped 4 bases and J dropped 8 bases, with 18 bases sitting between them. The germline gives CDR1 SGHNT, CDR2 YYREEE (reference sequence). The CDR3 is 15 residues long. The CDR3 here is CASSLGSGVEEKLFF. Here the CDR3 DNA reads TGTGCCAGCAGCCTAGGATCAGGGGTAGAGGAAAAACTGTTTTTT.

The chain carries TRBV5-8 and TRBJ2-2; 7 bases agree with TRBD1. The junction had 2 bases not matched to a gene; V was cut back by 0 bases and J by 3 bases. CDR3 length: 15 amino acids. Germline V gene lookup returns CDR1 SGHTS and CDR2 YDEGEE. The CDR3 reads CASSLGQGYTGELFF. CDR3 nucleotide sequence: TGTGCCAGCAGCTTGGGACAGGGATACACCGGGGAGCTGTTTTTT. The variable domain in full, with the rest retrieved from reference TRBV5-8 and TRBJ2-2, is EAGVTQSPTHLIKTRGQQATLRCSPISGHTSVYWYQQALGLGLQFLLWYDEGEERNRGNFPPRFSGRQFPNYSSELNVNALELEDSALYLCASSLGQGYTGELFFGEGSRLTVL.

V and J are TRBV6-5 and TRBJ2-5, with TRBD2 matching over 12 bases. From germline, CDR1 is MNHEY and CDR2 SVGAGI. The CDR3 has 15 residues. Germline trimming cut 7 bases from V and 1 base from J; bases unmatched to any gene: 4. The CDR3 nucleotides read TGTGCCAGCACCGGACTAGCGGGAAGCCAAGAGACCCAGTACTTC. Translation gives CASTGLAGSQETQYF.

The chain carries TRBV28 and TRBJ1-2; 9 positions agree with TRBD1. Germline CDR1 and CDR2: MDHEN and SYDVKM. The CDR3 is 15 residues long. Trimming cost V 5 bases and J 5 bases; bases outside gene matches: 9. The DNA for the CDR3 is TGTGCCAGCAGTCTCCGGGACAGGGACCTTTATGGCTACACCTTC. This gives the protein CASSLRDRDLYGYTF.

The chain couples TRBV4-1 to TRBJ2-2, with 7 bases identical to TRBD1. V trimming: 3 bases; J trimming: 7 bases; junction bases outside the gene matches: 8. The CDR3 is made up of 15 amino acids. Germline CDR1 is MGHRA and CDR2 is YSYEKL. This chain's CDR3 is CASSQAGQVVGELFF. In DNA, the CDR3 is TGCGCCAGCAGCCAGGCAGGACAGGTGGTCGGGGAGCTGTTTTTT.

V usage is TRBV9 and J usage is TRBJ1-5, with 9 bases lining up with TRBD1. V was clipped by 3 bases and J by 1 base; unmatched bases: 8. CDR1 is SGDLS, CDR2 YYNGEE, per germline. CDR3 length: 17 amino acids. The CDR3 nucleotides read TGTGCCAGCAGCGCAGGACAGGGGTTGAGCAGCAATCAGCCCCAGCATTTT. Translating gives CASSAGQGLSSNQPQHF.

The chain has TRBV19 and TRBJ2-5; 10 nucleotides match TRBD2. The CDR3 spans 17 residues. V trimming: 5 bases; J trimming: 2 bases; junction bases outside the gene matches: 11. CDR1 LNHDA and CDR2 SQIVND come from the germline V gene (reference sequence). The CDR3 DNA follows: TGTGCCAGTAGTTTCATTCCTCGAGCGGGGGGGCAAGAGACCCAGTACTTC. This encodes CASSFIPRAGGQETQYF.

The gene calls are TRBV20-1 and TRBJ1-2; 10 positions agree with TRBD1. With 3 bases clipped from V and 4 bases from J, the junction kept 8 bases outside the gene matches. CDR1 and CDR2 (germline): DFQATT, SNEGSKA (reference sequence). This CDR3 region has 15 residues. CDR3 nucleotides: TGCAGTGCTAGTTTCGCGGGACAGGGGTTCTATGGCTACACCTTC. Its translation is CSASFAGQGFYGYTF.

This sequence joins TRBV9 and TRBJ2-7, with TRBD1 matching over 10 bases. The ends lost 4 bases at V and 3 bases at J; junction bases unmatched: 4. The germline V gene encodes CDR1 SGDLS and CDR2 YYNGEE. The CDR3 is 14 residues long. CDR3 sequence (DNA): TGTGCCAGCAGCCCGGGACAGGGGATCTACGAGCAGTACTTC. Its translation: CASSPGQGIYEQYF. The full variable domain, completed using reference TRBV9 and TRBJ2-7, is DSGVTQTPKHLITATGQRVTLRCSPRSGDLSVYWYQQSLDQGLQFLIQYYNGEERAKGNILERFSAQQFPDLHSELNLSSLELGDSALYFCASSPGQGIYEQYFGPGTRLTVT.

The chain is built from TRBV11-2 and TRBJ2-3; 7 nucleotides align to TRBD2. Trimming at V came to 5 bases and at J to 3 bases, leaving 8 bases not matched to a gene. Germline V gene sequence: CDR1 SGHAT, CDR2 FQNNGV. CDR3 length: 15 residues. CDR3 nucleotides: TGTGCCAGCAGCGGACGCACTAGCGTTACAGATACGCAGTATTTT. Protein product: CASSGRTSVTDTQYF.

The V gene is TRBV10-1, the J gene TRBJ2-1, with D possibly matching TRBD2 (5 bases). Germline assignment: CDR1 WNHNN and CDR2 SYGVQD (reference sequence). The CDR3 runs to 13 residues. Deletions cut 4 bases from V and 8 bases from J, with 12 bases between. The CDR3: CASSVRGYDEQFF. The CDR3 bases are TGCGCCAGCAGTGTTAGAGGGTACGATGAGCAGTTCTTC.

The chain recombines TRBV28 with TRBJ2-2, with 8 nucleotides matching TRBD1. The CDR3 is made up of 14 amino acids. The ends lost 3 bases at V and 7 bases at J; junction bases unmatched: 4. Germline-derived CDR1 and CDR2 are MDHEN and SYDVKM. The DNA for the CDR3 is TGTGCCAGCAGTTTGGGGACAGGCGTCGGGGAGCTGTTTTTT. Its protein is CASSLGTGVGELFF.

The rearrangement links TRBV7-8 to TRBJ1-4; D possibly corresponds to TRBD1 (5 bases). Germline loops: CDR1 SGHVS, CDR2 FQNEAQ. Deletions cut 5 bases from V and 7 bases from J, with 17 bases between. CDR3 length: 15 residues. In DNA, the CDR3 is TGTGCCAGCAGCCCTAGTCAGGGTTTTAGTGAAAAACTGTTTTTT. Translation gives CASSPSQGFSEKLFF.

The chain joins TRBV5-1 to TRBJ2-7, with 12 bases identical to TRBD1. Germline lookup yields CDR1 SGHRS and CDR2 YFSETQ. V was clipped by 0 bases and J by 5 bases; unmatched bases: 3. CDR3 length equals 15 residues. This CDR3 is CASSLVGQGAHEQYF. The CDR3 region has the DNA TGCGCCAGCAGCTTGGTGGGACAGGGGGCGCACGAGCAGTACTTC.

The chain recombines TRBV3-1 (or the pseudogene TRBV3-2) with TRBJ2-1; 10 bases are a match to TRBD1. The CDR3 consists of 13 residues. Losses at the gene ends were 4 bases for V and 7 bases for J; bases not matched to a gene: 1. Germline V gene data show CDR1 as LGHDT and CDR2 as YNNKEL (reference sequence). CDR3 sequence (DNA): TGTGCCAGCAGCCGACAGGGGGCGAATGAGCAGTTCTTC. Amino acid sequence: CASSRQGANEQFF.

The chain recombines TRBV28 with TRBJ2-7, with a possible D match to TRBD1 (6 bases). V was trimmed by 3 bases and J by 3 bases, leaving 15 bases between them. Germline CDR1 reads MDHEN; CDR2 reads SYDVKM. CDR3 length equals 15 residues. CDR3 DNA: TGTGCCAGCAGTTTGGGAACCAGGGGCTTCTACGAGCAGTACTTC. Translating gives CASSLGTRGFYEQYF. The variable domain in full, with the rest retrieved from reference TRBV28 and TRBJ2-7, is DVKVTQSSRYLVKRTGEKVFLECVQDMDHENMFWYRQDPGLGLRLIYFSYDVKMKEKGDIPEGYSVSREKKERFSLILESASTNQTSMYLCASSLGTRGFYEQYFGPGTRLTVT.

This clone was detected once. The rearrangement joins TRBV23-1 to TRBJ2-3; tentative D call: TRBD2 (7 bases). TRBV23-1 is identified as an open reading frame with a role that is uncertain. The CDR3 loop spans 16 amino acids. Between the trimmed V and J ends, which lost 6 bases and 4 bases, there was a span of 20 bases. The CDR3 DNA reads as TGCGCCAGCAGACATCGATTGGGGGGGGCCGCAGATACGCAGTATTTT. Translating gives CASRHRLGGAADTQYF.

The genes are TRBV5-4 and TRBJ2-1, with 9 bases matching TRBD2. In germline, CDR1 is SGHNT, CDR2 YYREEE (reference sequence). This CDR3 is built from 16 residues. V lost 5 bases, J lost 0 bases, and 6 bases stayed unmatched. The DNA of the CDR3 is TGTGCCAGCAGACGACTAGCGGCCCGCTCCTACAATGAGCAGTTCTTC. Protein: CASRRLAARSYNEQFF. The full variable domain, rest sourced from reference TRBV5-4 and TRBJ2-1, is ETGVTQSPTHLIKTRGQQVTLRCSSQSGHNTVSWYQQALGQGPQFIFQYYREEENGRGNFPPRFSGLQFPNYSSELNVNALELDDSALYLCASRRLAARSYNEQFFGPGTRLTVL.

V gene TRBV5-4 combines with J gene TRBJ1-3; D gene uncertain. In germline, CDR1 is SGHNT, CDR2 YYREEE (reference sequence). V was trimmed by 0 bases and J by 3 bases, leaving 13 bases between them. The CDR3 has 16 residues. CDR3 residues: CASSLGAGVGGNTIYF. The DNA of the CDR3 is TGTGCCAGCAGCTTGGGGGCGGGAGTCGGTGGAAACACCATATATTTT.

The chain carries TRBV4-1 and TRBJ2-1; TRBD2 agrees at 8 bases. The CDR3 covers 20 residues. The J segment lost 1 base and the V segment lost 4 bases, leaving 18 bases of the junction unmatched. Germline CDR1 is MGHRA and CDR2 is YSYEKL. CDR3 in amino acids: CASSLPAGGGPLESYNEQFF. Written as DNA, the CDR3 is TGCGCCAGCAGCCTCCCCGCAGGCGGGGGGCCCCTAGAATCCTACAATGAGCAGTTCTTC.

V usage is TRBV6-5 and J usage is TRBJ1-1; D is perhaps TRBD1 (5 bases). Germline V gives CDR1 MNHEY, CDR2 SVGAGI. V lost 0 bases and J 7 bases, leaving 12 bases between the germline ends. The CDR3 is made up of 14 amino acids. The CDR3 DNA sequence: TGTGCCAGCAGTTACTCGGGGGAGGTTCTTGAAGCTTTCTTT. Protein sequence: CASSYSGEVLEAFF.

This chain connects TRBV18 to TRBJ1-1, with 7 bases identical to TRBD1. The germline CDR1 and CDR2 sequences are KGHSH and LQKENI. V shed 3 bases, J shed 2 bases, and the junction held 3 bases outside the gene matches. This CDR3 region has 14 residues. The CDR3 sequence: CASSPGQINTEAFF. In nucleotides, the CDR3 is TGTGCCAGCTCACCGGGACAGATAAACACTGAAGCTTTCTTT.

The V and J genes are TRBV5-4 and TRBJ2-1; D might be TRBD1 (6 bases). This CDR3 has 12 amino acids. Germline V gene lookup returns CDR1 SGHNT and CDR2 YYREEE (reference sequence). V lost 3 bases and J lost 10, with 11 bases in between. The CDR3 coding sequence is TGTGCCAGCAGCTCGCGACAGGAAGAGCAGTTCTTC. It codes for CASSSRQEEQFF.

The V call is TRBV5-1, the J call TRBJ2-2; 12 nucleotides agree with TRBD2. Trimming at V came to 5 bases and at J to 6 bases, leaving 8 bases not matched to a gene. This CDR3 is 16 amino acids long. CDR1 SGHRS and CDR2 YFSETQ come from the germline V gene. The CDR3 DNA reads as TGCGCCAGCAGACCCGGACTAGCGGGATGGGCCGGGGAGCTGTTTTTT. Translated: CASRPGLAGWAGELFF.

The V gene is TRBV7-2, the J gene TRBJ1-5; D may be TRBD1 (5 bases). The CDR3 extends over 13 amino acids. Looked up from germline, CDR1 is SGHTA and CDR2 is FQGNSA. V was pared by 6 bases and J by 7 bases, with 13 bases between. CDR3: CASSQGPVQPQHF. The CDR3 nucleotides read TGTGCCAGCAGTCAGGGCCCCGTACAGCCCCAGCATTTT.

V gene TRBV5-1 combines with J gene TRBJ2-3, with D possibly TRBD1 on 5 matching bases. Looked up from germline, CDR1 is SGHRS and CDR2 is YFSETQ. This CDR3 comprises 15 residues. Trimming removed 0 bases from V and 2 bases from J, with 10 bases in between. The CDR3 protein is CASSLGAGLTDTQYF. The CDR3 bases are TGCGCCAGCAGCTTGGGAGCAGGGCTCACAGATACGCAGTATTTT. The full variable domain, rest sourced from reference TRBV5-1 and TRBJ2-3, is KAGVTQTPRYLIKTRGQQVTLSCSPISGHRSVSWYQQTPGQGLQFLFEYFSETQRNKGNFPGRFSGRQFSNSRSEMNVSTLELGDSALYLCASSLGAGLTDTQYFGPGTRLTVL.

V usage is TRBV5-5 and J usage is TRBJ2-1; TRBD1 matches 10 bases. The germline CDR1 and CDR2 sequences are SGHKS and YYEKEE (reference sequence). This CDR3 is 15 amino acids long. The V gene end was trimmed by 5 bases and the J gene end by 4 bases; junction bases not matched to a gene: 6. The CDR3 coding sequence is TGTGCCAGCAGGCCGGGACAGGGGTTTTACAATGAGCAGTTCTTC. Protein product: CASRPGQGFYNEQFF. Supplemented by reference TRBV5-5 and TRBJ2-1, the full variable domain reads DAGVTQSPTHLIKTRGQQVTLRCSPISGHKSVSWYQQVLGQGPQFIFQYYEKEERGRGNFPDRFSARQFPNYSSELNVNALLLGDSALYLCASRPGQGFYNEQFFGPGTRLTVL.

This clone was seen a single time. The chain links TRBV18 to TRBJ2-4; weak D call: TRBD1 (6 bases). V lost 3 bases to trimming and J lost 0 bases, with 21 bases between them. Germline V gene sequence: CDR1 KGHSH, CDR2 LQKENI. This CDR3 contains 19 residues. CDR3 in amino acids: CASSPFPGTTKLAKNIQYF. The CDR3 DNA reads TGTGCCAGCTCACCGTTTCCCGGGACAACTAAACTAGCCAAAAACATTCAGTACTTC. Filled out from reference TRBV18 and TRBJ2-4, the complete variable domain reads NAGVMQNPRHLVRRRGQEARLRCSPMKGHSHVYWYRQLPEEGLKFMVYLQKENIIDESGMPKERFSAEFPKEGPSILRIQQVVRGDSAAYFCASSPFPGTTKLAKNIQYFGAGTRLSVL.

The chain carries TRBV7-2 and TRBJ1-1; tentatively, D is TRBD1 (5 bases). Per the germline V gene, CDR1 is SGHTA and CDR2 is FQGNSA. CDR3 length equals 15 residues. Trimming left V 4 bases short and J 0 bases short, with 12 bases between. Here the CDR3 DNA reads TGTGCCAGCAGCTCCCGGCCAGGGCTGAACACTGAAGCTTTCTTT. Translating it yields CASSSRPGLNTEAFF.

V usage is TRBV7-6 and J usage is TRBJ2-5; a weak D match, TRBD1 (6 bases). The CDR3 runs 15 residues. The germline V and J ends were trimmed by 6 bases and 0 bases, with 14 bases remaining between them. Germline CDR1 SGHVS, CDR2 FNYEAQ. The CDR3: CASRRLDSYQETQYF. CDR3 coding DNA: TGTGCCAGCAGACGTCTGGACAGCTACCAAGAGACCCAGTACTTC.

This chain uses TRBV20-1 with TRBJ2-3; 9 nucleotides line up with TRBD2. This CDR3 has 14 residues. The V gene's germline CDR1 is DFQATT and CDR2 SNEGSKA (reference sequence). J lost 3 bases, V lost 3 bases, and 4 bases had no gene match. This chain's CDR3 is CSASRGGATDTQYF. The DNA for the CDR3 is TGCAGTGCTAGTCGCGGGGGGGCAACAGATACGCAGTATTTT.